Listed below are T cell receptor beta chains from one sample, sequenced in a study of shared clonotypes between healthy human individuals. TCRdb's copy holds only in-frame clones and misses some; the assay was immunoSEQ multiplex PCR. Of 2 million or so clones in the sample, approximately 94% were seen once. The sequenced sample was naive CD8+ T cells sorted from blood. Receptor source: a man between 18 and 35 years old in good health. The CDR3 runs from the conserved cysteine through the conserved F or W. Fields, in order: CDR3 protein, CDR3 DNA, J gene, CDR3 length, clone size, V gene, D gene. A D gene is named only where the DNA matches it firmly. Clone size is shown for a subset of rows, as once, few, many or a class of expanded clone.

cdr3_aa: CASSLSVGDKVGEQYF
cdr3_nt: TGTGCCAGCAGTTTATCCGTCGGGGACAAGGTAGGCGAGCAGTACTTC
j_call: TRBJ2-7
cdr3_length: 16
clone_size: NA
v_call: TRBV27
d_call: NA

cdr3_aa: CASSPPVSQETQYF
cdr3_nt: TGTGCCAGCAGCCCCCCCGTATCCCAAGAGACCCAGTACTTC
j_call: TRBJ2-5
cdr3_length: 14
clone_size: NA
v_call: TRBV9
d_call: NA

cdr3_aa: CASSSGLASYEQYF
cdr3_nt: TGCGCCAGCAGCTCTGGACTAGCTTCCTACGAGCAGTACTTC
j_call: TRBJ2-7
cdr3_length: 14
clone_size: NA
v_call: TRBV5-1
d_call: TRBD2

cdr3_aa: CASSGGTPSGANVLTF
cdr3_nt: TGTGCCAGCAGCGGAGGGACTCCCTCTGGGGCCAACGTCCTGACTTTC
j_call: TRBJ2-6
cdr3_length: 16
clone_size: NA
v_call: TRBV9
d_call: NA

cdr3_aa: CAWTITHGWGTTDTQYF
cdr3_nt: TGTGCCTGGACCATAACCCACGGATGGGGGACGACAGATACGCAGTATTTT
j_call: TRBJ2-3
cdr3_length: 17
clone_size: NA
v_call: TRBV30
d_call: NA

cdr3_aa: CASSLGRSDEQYF
cdr3_nt: TGTGCCAGCAGCCTAGGGAGATCGGACGAGCAGTACTTC
j_call: TRBJ2-7
cdr3_length: 13
clone_size: NA
v_call: TRBV13
d_call: NA

cdr3_aa: CATSPELAVANTGELFF
cdr3_nt: TGTGCCACCAGCCCAGAACTAGCGGTCGCGAACACCGGGGAGCTGTTTTTT
j_call: TRBJ2-2
cdr3_length: 17
clone_size: NA
v_call: TRBV15
d_call: TRBD2

cdr3_aa: CASSFQVASLNTQYF
cdr3_nt: TGTGCCAGCAGTTTTCAGGTAGCGTCTCTAAATACGCAGTATTTT
j_call: TRBJ2-3
cdr3_length: 15
clone_size: NA
v_call: TRBV28
d_call: NA

cdr3_aa: CASRPGTGNEKLFF
cdr3_nt: TGTGCCAGCAGACCAGGGACGGGTAATGAAAAACTGTTTTTT
j_call: TRBJ1-4
cdr3_length: 14
clone_size: once
v_call: TRBV7-9
d_call: NA

cdr3_aa: CATSRPEGNTEAFF
cdr3_nt: TGTGCCACCAGCAGACCCGAAGGGAACACTGAAGCTTTCTTT
j_call: TRBJ1-1
cdr3_length: 14
clone_size: NA
v_call: TRBV15
d_call: NA

cdr3_aa: CASSYGTGGYEQYF
cdr3_nt: TGTGCCAGCAGTTATGGGACAGGGGGCTACGAGCAGTACTTC
j_call: TRBJ2-7
cdr3_length: 14
clone_size: NA
v_call: TRBV27
d_call: TRBD1

cdr3_aa: CAISDWDSPGEQYF
cdr3_nt: TGTGCCATCAGTGACTGGGATAGCCCTGGCGAGCAGTACTTC
j_call: TRBJ2-7
cdr3_length: 14
clone_size: NA
v_call: TRBV10-3
d_call: NA

cdr3_aa: CASSLGDTSTDTQYF
cdr3_nt: TGTGCCAGCAGCTTAGGGGACACCTCCACAGATACGCAGTATTTT
j_call: TRBJ2-3
cdr3_length: 15
clone_size: NA
v_call: TRBV11-3
d_call: NA

cdr3_aa: CASSLPGGQSTGELFF
cdr3_nt: TGCGCCAGCAGCCTGCCAGGGGGCCAGAGCACCGGGGAGCTGTTTTTT
j_call: TRBJ2-2
cdr3_length: 16
clone_size: NA
v_call: TRBV5-1
d_call: TRBD1

cdr3_aa: CATSRAGPTSPLHF
cdr3_nt: TGTGCCACCAGCAGAGCAGGGCCGACTTCACCCCTCCACTTT
j_call: TRBJ1-6
cdr3_length: 14
clone_size: NA
v_call: TRBV15
d_call: NA

cdr3_aa: CASSLGLFYGYTF
cdr3_nt: TGTGCCAGCAGCTTAGGGCTCTTCTATGGCTACACCTTC
j_call: TRBJ1-2
cdr3_length: 13
clone_size: NA
v_call: TRBV7-9
d_call: NA

cdr3_aa: CATSRSRDREAFF
cdr3_nt: TGTGCCACCAGCAGATCCCGGGACAGGGAAGCTTTCTTT
j_call: TRBJ1-1
cdr3_length: 13
clone_size: once
v_call: TRBV15
d_call: TRBD1

cdr3_aa: CASSHRLESYEQYF
cdr3_nt: TGTGCCAGCAGTCATCGACTGGAAAGCTACGAGCAGTACTTC
j_call: TRBJ2-7
cdr3_length: 14
clone_size: NA
v_call: TRBV6-1
d_call: NA

cdr3_aa: CASGLVTGFNQPQHF
cdr3_nt: TGTGCTAGTGGTTTGGTAACAGGGTTCAATCAGCCCCAGCATTTT
j_call: TRBJ1-5
cdr3_length: 15
clone_size: NA
v_call: TRBV12-5
d_call: NA

cdr3_aa: CASSSSPAGWEGTDTQYF
cdr3_nt: TGTGCCAGCAGCTCCTCCCCCGCTGGTTGGGAAGGCACAGATACGCAGTATTTT
j_call: TRBJ2-3
cdr3_length: 18
clone_size: NA
v_call: TRBV7-2
d_call: NA

cdr3_aa: CASSEGMVGQEGTYEQYF
cdr3_nt: TGCGCCAGCAGTGAGGGAATGGTAGGGCAGGAGGGGACCTACGAGCAGTACTTC
j_call: TRBJ2-7
cdr3_length: 18
clone_size: NA
v_call: TRBV10-1
d_call: NA

cdr3_aa: CASSLVPLTGADQPQHF
cdr3_nt: TGTGCCAGCAGCTTGGTTCCCTTGACAGGGGCGGATCAGCCCCAGCATTTT
j_call: TRBJ1-5
cdr3_length: 17
clone_size: NA
v_call: TRBV11-3
d_call: TRBD1

cdr3_aa: CASSSDRQGFNEQFF
cdr3_nt: TGTGCCAGCAGCTCAGACCGACAGGGCTTCAATGAGCAGTTCTTC
j_call: TRBJ2-1
cdr3_length: 15
clone_size: NA
v_call: TRBV7-2
d_call: TRBD1